This TCR beta chain was captured in a study of blood T cell repertoires in COVID-19. Study background: Sites across the United States, Italy and Spain contributed samples from acute and convalescent COVID-19.

Germline assignment: CDR1 SGHAT and CDR2 FQNNGV. The ends were cut back, 2 bases at V and 7 bases at J, with 10 bases in the middle. This CDR3 has 13 amino acids. A Seattle source enrolled patients during active infection and followed them longitudinally. Study processing details: The authors estimated nucleated cell counts from reference gene primer amplification. The data were produced by immunoSEQ multiplex PCR, yet TCRdb's version contains in-frame clones alone and is incomplete. V and J calls and clone size are those listed in that table; D and trimming were worked out from the DNA. The sample includes under 450,000 clones, around 88% of them seen just once.

The V gene is TRBV11-2, the J gene TRBJ2-3, with D hard to call. The specimen was peripheral blood. The TCR sequence derives from a woman in her sixties or seventies with COVID-19, enrolled during active disease. Written as DNA, the CDR3 is TGTGCCAGCAGCTTATATAGTTCTCATACGCAGTATTTT. This codes for CASSLYSSHTQYF.